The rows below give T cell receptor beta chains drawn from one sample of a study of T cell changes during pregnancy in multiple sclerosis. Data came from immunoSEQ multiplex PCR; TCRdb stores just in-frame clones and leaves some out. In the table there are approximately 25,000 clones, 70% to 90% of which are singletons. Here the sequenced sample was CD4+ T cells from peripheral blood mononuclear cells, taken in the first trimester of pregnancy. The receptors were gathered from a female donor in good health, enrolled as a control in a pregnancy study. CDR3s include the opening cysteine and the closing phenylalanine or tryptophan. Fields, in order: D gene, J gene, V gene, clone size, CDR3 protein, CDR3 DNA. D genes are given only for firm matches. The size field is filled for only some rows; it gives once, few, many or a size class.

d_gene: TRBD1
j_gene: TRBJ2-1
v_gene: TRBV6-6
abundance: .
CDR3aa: CASSWGQEVDEQFF
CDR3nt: TGTGCCAGCAGCTGGGGACAGGAAGTTGATGAGCAGTTCTTC

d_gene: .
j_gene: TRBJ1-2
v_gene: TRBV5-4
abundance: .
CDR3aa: CAISSGGIPYGYTF
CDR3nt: TGTGCCATCTCTTCCGGGGGGATCCCCTATGGCTACACCTTC

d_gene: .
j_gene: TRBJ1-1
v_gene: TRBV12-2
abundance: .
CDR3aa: CASRLGVQVVSRMNTEAFF
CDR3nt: TGTGCAAGTCGCTTAGGTGTACAGGTAGTGAGTCGTATGAACACTGAAGCTTTCTTT

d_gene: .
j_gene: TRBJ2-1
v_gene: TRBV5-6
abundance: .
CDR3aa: CASSQNYYEQFF
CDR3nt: TGTGCCAGCAGCCAAAACTACTATGAGCAGTTCTTC

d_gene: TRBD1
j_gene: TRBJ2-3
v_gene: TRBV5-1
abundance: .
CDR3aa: CASSWGDRGPEDTQYF
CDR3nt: TGCGCCAGCAGCTGGGGAGACAGGGGCCCGGAGGATACGCAGTATTTT

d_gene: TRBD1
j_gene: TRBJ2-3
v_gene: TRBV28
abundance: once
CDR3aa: CASKPRQGTDKRTDTQYF
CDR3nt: TGTGCCAGCAAGCCCCGACAGGGGACAGACAAACGCACAGATACGCAGTATTTT

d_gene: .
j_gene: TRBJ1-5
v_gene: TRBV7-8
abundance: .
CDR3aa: CASSLGALQPQHF
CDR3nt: TGTGCCAGCAGCTTAGGGGCTCTACAGCCCCAGCATTTT

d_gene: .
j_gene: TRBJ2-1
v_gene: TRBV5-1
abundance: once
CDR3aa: CASVKSGSSYNEQFF
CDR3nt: TGCGCCAGCGTGAAATCGGGGAGCTCCTACAATGAGCAGTTCTTC

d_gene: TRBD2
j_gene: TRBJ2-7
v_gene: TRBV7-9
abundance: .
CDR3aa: CASSRSGGGRTYEQYF
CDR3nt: TGTGCCAGCAGCCGATCCGGGGGGGGGCGGACCTACGAGCAGTACTTC

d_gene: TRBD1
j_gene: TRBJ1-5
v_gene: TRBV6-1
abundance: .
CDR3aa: CASSWTGSQDQPQHF
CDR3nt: TGTGCCAGCAGTTGGACAGGGAGTCAGGATCAGCCCCAGCATTTT

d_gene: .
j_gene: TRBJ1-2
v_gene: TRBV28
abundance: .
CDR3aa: CASSSQGLGGYGYTF
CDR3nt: TGTGCCAGCAGTTCTCAGGGTCTGGGTGGCTATGGCTACACCTTC

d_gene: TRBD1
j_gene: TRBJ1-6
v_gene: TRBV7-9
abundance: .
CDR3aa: CASSPGQGSAPLHF
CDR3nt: TGTGCCAGCAGCCCGGGACAGGGGAGTGCACCCCTCCACTTT

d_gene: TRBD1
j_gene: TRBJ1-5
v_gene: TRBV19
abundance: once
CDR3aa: CASRMDRLSNQPQHF
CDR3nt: TGTGCCAGTAGGATGGACAGGCTTAGCAATCAGCCCCAGCATTTT

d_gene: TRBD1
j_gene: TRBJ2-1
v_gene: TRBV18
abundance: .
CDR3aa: CTSSRGTGALNEQFF
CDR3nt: TGTACCAGCTCACGAGGGACAGGAGCACTCAATGAGCAGTTCTTC

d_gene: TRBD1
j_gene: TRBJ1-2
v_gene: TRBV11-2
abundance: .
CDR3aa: CASSFSPTGTEGYTF
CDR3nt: TGTGCCAGCAGCTTTTCCCCTACCGGGACAGAGGGCTACACCTTC

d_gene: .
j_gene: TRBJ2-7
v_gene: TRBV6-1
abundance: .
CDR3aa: CASSEAPRDTYEQYF
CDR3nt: TGTGCCAGCAGTGAAGCGCCTAGGGACACCTACGAGCAGTACTTC

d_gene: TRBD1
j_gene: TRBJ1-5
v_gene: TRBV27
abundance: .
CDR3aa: CASSLSRQGEQPQHF
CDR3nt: TGTGCCAGCAGTTTATCGAGACAGGGCGAGCAGCCCCAGCATTTT

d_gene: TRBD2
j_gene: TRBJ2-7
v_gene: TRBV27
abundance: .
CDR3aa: CASSVLLAAGPGEQYF
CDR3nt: TGTGCCAGCAGTGTGTTACTAGCGGCGGGGCCGGGCGAGCAGTACTTC

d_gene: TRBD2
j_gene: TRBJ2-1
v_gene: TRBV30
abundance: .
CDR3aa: CAWSSGGRSSYNEQFF
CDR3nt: TGTGCCTGGAGTAGCGGGGGGCGTAGCTCCTACAATGAGCAGTTCTTC

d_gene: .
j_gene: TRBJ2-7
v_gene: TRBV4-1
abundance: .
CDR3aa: CASSPVRQAAYEQYF
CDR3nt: TGCGCCAGCAGCCCAGTCCGACAGGCTGCCTACGAGCAGTACTTC

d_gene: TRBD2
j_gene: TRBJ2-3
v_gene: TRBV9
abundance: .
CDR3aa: CASSPHGRGGVDTQYF
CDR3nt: TGTGCCAGCAGCCCGCATGGGCGGGGGGGGGTAGATACGCAGTATTTT

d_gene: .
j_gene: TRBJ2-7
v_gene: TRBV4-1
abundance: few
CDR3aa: CASSPPLRGDEQYF
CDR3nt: TGCGCCAGCAGCCCCCCTTTGCGGGGCGACGAGCAGTACTTC

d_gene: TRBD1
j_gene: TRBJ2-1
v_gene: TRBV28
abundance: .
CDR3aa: CASSPPGQGAAEQFF
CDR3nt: TGTGCCAGCAGCCCACCGGGACAGGGGGCAGCTGAGCAGTTCTTC

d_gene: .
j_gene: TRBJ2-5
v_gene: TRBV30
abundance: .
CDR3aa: CAWNEGGRVETQYF
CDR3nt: TGTGCCTGGAACGAAGGCGGGCGGGTGGAGACCCAGTACTTC

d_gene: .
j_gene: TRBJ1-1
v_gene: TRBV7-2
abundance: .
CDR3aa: CASSLFGDEAFF
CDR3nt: TGTGCCAGCAGCTTATTTGGAGACGAAGCTTTCTTT

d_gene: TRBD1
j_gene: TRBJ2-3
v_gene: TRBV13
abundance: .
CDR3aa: CASSFGSKDRVGVPSTDTQYF
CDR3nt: TGTGCCAGCAGCTTCGGATCAAAGGACAGGGTGGGAGTCCCTAGCACAGATACGCAGTATTTT

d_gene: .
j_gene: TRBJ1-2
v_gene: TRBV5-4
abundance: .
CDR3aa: CASSFDRSNYGYTF
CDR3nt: TGTGCCAGCAGCTTTGACAGGTCTAACTATGGCTACACCTTC

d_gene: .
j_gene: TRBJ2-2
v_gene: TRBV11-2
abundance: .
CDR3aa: CASSLEAGTGELFF
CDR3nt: TGTGCCAGCAGCTTAGAGGCAGGTACCGGGGAGCTGTTTTTT

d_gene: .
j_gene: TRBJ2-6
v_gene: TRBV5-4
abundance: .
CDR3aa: CASSWTPPSGANVLTF
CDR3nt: TGTGCCAGCAGCTGGACACCGCCCTCTGGGGCCAACGTCCTGACTTTC

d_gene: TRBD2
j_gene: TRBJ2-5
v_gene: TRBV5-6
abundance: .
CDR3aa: CASSLRTSGSGETQYF
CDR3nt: TGTGCCAGCAGCTTAAGGACTAGCGGGAGCGGGGAGACCCAGTACTTC

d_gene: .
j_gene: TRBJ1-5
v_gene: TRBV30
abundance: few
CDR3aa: CAWSDRSNQPQHF
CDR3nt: TGTGCCTGGAGTGATAGAAGCAATCAGCCCCAGCATTTT

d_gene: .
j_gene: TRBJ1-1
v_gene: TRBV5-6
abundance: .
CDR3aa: CASSLADTEAFF
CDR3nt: TGTGCCAGCAGCTTGGCAGACACTGAAGCTTTCTTT

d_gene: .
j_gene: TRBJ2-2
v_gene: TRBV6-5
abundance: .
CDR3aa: CASSESRAGELFF
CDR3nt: TGTGCCAGCAGTGAGTCTCGAGCCGGGGAGCTGTTTTTT